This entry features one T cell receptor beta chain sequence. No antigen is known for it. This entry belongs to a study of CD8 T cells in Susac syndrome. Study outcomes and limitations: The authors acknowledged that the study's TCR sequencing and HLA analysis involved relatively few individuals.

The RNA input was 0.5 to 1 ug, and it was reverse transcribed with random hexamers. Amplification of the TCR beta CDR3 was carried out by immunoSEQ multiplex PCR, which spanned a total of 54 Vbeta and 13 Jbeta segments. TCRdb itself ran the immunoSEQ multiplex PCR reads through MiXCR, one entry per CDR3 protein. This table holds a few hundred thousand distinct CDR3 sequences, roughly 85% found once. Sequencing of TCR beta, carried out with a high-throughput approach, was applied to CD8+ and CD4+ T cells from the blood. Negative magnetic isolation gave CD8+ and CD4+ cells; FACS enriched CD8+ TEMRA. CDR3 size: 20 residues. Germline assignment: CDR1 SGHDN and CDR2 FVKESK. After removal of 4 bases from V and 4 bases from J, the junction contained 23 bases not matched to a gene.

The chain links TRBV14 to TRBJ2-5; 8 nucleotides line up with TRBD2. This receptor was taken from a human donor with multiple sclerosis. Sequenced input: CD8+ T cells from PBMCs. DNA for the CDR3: TGTGCCAGCAGCCCAAGAACCTTACCGGGACTAGTAGTCGGGAGAGAGACCCAGTACTTC. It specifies CASSPRTLPGLVVGRETQYF. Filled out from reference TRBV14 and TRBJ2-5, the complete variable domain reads EAGVTQFPSHSVIEKGQTVTLRCDPISGHDNLYWYRRVMGKEIKFLLHFVKESKQDESGMPNNRFLAERTGGTYSTLKVQPAELEDSGVYFCASSPRTLPGLVVGRETQYFGPGTRLLVL.